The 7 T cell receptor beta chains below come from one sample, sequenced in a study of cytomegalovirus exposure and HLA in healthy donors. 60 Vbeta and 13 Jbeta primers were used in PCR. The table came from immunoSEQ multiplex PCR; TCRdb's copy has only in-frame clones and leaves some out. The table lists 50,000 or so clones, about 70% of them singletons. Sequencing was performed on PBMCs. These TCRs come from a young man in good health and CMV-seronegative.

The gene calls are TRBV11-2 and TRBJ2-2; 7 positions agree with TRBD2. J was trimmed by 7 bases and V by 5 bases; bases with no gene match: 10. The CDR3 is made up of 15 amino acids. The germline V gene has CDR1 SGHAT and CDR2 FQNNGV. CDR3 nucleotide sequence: TGTGCCAGCAGCGGATTACTAGCGACAGTCGGGGAGCTGTTTTTT. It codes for CASSGLLATVGELFF.

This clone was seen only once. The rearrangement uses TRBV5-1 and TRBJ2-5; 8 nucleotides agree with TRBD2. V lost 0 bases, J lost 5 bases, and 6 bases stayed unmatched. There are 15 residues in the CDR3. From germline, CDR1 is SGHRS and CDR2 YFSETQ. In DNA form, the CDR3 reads TGCGCCAGCAGCTTGGCGGGAGGGGAGTTTGAGACCCAGTACTTC. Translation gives CASSLAGGEFETQYF.

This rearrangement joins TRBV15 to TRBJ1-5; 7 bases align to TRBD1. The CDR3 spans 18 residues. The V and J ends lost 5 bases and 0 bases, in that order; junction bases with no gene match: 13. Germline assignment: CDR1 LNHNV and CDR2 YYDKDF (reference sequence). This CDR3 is CATSGTRDSAYSNQPQHF. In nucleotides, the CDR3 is TGTGCCACCAGCGGAACCCGGGACAGCGCCTATAGCAATCAGCCCCAGCATTTT.

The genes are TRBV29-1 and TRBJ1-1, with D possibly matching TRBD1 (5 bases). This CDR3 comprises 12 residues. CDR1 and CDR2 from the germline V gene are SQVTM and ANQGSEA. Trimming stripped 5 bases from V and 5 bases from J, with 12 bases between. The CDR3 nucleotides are TGCAGCGTTTGGAGGGGCGGTACTGAAGCTTTCTTT. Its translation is CSVWRGGTEAFF. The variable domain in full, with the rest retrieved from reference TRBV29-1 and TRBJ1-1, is SAVISQKPSRDICQRGTSLTIQCQVDSQVTMMFWYRQQPGQSLTLIATANQGSEATYESGFVIDKFPISRPNLTFSTLTVSNMSPEDSSIYLCSVWRGGTEAFFGQGTRLTVV.

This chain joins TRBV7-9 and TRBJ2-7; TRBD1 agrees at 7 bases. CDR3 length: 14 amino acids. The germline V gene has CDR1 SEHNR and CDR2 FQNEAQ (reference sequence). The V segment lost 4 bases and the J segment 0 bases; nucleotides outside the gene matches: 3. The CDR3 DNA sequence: TGTGCCAGCAGCTCGGGACAGTCCTCCTACGAGCAGTACTTC. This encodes CASSSGQSSYEQYF.

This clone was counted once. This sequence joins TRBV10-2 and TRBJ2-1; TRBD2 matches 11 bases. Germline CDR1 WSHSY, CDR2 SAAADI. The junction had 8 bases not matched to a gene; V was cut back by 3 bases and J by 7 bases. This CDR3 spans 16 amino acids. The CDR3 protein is CASSETLAGGGNEQFF. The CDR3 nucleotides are TGCGCCAGCAGTGAAACCCTAGCGGGAGGCGGAAATGAGCAGTTCTTC.

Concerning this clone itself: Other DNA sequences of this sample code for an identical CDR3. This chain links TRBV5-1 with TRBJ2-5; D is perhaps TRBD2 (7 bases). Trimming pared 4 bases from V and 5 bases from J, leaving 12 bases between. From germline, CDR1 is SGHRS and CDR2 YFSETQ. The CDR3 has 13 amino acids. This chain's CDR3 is CASSPGGGETQYF. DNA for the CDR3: TGCGCCAGCAGCCCGGGGGGCGGGGAGACCCAGTACTTC.